The entry below gives a single T cell receptor beta chain sequence along with its context. The sample comes from a study of blood T cell repertoires in COVID-19. About the study: Spain, Italy and the United States supplied samples that represented acute and convalescent COVID-19.

Per the original data handling: Estimation of nucleated cell counts relied on the amplification of reference gene primers. Libraries were prepared by immunoSEQ multiplex PCR; TCRdb keeps only in-frame clonotypes and omits some of them. The V and J calls and clone size are taken from that table; D and trimming were inferred from the DNA. The sample has under 300,000 clones; over 80% are singletons. Germline trimming cut 7 bases from V and 3 bases from J; bases unmatched to any gene: 3. Germline values: CDR1 LGHDT, CDR2 YNNKEL (reference sequence). The CDR3 is 13 amino acids. The source material was peripheral blood. This receptor was obtained from an older woman with active or convalescent COVID-19. The chain joins TRBV3-1 (or the pseudogene TRBV3-2) to TRBJ2-7, with TRBD2 matching over 10 bases. The CDR3: CASTPSGSYEQYF. The CDR3 DNA is TGTGCCAGCACCCCTAGCGGGAGCTACGAGCAGTACTTC.